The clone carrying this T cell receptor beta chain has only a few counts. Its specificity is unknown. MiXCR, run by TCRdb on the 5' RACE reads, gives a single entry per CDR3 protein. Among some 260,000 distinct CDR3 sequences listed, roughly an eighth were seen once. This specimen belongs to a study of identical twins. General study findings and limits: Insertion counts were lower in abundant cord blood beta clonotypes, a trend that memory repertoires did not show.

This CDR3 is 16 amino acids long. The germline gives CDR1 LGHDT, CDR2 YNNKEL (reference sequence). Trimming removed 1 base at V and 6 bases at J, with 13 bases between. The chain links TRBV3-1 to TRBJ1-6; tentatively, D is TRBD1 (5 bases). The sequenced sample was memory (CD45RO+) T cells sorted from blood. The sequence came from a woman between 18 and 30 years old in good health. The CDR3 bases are TGTGCCAGCAGCCAAGGTGGTGGGGGAGTTAATTCACCCCTCCACTTT. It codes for CASSQGGGGVNSPLHF.